This record concerns one T cell receptor beta chain sequence. What it binds is not known. These data originate in a study of CD8 T cell repertoires and HIV-1 epitope variants. Study-wide context: Each of Twenty-five Gag and Nef epitope peptides stimulated a separate culture. 1M T cells were kept uncultured as a baseline. IL-2, IL-7 and IL-15 were added on days 3 and 7 of approximately ten-day cultures. Controls were a CMV, EBV and flu pool, Ebola AY9, and no peptide.

The protocol was immunoSEQ multiplex PCR, while the TCRdb copy is restricted to in-frame clones and leaves out a portion. The data contain roughly 2,000 clones, approximately 75% of them seen just once; the ten biggest clones take up roughly two fifths. V gave up 5 bases and J gave up 6 bases, with 5 bases separating them. Germline V gives CDR1 SGHVS, CDR2 FNYEAQ. CDR3 length: 12 residues. The rearrangement links TRBV7-6 to TRBJ1-6; D uncertain. This sequence originates from a male donor with HIV. Material: cultured CD8+ T cells derived from PBMCs. CDR3 nucleotide sequence: TGTGCCAGCAGCATGGGTAATTCACCCCTCCACTTT. Its protein product is CASSMGNSPLHF.